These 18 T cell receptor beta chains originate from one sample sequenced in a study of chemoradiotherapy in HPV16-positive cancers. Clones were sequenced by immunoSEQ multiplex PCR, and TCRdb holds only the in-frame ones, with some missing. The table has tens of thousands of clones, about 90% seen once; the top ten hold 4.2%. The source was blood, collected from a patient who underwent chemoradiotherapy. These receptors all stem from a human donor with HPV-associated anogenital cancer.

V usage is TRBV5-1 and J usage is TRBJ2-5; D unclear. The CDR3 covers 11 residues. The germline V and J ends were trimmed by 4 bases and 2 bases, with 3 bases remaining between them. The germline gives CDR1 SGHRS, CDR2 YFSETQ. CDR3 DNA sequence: TGCGCCAGCAGCCGGCAAGAGACCCAGTACTTC. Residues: CASSRQETQYF.

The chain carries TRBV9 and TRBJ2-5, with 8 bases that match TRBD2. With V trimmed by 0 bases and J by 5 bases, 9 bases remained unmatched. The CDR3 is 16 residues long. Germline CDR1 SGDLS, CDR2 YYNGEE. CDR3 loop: CASSVDAGGAVETQYF. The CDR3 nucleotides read TGTGCCAGCAGCGTAGATGCCGGGGGGGCAGTGGAGACCCAGTACTTC.

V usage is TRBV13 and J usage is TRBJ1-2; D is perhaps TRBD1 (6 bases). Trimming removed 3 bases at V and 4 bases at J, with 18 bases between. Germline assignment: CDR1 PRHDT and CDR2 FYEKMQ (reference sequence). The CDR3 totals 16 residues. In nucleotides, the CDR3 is TGTGCCAGCAGCTTGAGGGTGATCGGCAGGGGCTATGGCTACACCTTC. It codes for CASSLRVIGRGYGYTF.

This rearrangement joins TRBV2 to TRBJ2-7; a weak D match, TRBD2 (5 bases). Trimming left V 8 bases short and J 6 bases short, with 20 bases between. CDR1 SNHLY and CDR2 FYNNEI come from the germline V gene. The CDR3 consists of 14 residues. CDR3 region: CASPSPGGFPEQYF. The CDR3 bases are TGTGCCAGCCCTAGTCCCGGCGGGTTCCCCGAGCAGTACTTC.

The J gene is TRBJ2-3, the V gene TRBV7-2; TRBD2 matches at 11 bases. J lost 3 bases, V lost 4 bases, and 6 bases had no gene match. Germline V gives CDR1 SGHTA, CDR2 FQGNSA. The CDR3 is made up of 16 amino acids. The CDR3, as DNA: TGTGCCAGCAGCTCCGGACTAGCGGGCCCTACAGATACGCAGTATTTT. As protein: CASSSGLAGPTDTQYF.

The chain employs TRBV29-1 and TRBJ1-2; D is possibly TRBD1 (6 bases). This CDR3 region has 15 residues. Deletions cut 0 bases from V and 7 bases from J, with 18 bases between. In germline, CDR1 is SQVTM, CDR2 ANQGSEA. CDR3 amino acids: CSVEEGQLRSGGYTF. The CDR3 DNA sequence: TGCAGCGTTGAAGAGGGACAACTTAGATCGGGTGGCTACACCTTC. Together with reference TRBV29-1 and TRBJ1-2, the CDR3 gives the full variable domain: SAVISQKPSRDICQRGTSLTIQCQVDSQVTMMFWYRQQPGQSLTLIATANQGSEATYESGFVIDKFPISRPNLTFSTLTVSNMSPEDSSIYLCSVEEGQLRSGGYTFGSGTRLTVV.

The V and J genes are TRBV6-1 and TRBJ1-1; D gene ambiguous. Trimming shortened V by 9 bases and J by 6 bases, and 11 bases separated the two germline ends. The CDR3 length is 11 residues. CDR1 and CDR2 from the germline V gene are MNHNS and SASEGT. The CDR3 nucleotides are TGTGCCAGTAGGAGGGCTTCTGAAGCTTTCTTT. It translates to CASRRASEAFF.

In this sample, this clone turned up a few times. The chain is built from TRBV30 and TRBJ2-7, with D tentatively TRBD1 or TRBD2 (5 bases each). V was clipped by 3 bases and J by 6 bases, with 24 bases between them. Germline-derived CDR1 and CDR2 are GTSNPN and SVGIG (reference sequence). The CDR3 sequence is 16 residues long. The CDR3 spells CAWRSWGYMRQGEQYF. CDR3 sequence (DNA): TGTGCCTGGAGGTCCTGGGGGTACATGAGGCAGGGCGAGCAGTACTTC.

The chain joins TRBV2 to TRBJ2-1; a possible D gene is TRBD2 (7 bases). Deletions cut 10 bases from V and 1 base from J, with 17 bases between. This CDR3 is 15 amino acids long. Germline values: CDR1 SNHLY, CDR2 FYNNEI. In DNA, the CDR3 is TGTGCCACCCAAGGGGGGGATGGTTCCTACAATGAGCAGTTCTTC. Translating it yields CATQGGDGSYNEQFF.

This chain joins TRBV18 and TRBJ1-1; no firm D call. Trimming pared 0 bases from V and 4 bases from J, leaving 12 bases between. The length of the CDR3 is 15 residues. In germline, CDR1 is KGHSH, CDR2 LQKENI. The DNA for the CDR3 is TGTGCCAGCTCACCACCCCTCCTATGGAGCACTGAAGCTTTCTTT. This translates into CASSPPLLWSTEAFF.

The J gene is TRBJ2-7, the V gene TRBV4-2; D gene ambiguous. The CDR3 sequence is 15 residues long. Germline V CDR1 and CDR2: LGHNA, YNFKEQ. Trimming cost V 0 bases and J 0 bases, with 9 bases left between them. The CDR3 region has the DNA TGTGCCAGCAGCCAAGATCTCCAGAGCTCCTACGAGCAGTACTTC. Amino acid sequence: CASSQDLQSSYEQYF.

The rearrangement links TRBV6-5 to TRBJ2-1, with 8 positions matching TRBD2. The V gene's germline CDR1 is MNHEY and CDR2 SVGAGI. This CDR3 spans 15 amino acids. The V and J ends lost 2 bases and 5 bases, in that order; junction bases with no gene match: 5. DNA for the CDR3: TGTGCCAGCAGTTACGGGGCGGGGGGCCACAATGAGCAGTTCTTC. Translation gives CASSYGAGGHNEQFF.

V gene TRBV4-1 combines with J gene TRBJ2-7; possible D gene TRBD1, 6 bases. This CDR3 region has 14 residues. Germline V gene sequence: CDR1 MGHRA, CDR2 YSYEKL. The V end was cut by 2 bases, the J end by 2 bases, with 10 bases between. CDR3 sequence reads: CASSQSDSTYEQYF. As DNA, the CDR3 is TGCGCCAGCAGCCAATCGGACAGTACCTACGAGCAGTACTTC.

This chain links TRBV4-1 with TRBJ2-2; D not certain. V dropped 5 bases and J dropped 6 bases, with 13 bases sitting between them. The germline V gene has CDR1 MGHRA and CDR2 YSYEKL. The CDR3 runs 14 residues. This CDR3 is CASSTQTRPGELFF. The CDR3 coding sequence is TGCGCCAGCAGCACCCAAACCCGTCCCGGGGAGCTGTTTTTT.

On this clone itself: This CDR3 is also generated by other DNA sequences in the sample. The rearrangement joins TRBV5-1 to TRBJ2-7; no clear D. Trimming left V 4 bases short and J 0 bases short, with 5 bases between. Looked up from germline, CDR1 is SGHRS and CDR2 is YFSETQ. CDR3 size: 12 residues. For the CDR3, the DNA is TGCGCCAGCAGCGGAACCTCCTACGAGCAGTACTTC. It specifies CASSGTSYEQYF.

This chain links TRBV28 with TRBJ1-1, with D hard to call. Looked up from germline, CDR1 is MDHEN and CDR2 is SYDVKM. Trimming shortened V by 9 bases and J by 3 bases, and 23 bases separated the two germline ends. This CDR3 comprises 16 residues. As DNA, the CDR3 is TGTGCCAGTACTCCGGGCAATCTAAAGCGGGACACTGAAGCTTTCTTT. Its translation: CASTPGNLKRDTEAFF. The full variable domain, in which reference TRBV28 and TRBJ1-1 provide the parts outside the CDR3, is DVKVTQSSRYLVKRTGEKVFLECVQDMDHENMFWYRQDPGLGLRLIYFSYDVKMKEKGDIPEGYSVSREKKERFSLILESASTNQTSMYLCASTPGNLKRDTEAFFGQGTRLTVV.

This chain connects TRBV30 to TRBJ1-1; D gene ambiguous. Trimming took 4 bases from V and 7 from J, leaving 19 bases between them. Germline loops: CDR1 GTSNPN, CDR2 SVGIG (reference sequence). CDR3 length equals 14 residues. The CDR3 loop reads CAWNGEGSRLEAFF. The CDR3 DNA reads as TGTGCCTGGAATGGTGAGGGAAGCAGACTTGAAGCTTTCTTT.

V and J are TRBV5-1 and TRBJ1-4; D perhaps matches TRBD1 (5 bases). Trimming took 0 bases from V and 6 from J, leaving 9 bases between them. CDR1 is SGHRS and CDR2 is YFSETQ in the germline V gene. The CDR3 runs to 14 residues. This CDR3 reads CASSLEVGDEKLFF. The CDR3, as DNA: TGCGCCAGCAGCTTGGAAGTAGGGGATGAAAAACTGTTTTTT.